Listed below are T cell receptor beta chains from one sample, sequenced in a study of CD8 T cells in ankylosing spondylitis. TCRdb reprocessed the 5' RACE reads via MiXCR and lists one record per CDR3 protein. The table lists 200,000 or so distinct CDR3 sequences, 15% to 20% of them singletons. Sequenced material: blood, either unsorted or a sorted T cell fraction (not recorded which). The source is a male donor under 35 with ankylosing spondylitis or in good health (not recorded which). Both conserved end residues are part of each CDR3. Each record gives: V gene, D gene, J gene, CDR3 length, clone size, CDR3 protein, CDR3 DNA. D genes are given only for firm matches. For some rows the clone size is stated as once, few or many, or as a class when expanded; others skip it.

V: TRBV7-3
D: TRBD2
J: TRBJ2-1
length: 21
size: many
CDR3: CASSLIPQVGLAGGHYNEQFF
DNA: TGTGCCAGCAGCTTAATACCCCAGGTGGGATTAGCGGGAGGGCACTACAATGAGCAGTTCTTC

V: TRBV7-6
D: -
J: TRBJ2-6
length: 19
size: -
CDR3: CASSGPGQMTALGTNVLTF
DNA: TGTGCCAGCAGCGGACCGGGACAAATGACAGCTCTGGGCACCAACGTCCTGACTTTC

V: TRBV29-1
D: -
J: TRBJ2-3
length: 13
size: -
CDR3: CSVVGGHTDTQYF
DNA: TGCAGCGTTGTCGGCGGCCACACAGATACGCAGTATTTT

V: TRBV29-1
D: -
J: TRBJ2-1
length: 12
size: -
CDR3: CSVERGPNEQFF
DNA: TGCAGCGTTGAAAGGGGCCCAAATGAGCAGTTCTTC

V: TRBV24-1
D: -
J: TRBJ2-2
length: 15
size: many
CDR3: CATSDFREFTGELFF
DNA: TGTGCCACCAGTGATTTCAGGGAGTTCACCGGGGAGCTGTTTTTT

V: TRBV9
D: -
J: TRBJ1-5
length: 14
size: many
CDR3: CASSDDSSNQPQHF
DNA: TGTGCCAGCAGCGACGACAGTAGCAATCAGCCCCAGCATTTT

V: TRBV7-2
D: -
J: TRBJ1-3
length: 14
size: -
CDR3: CASSPGGSGNTISF
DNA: TGTGCCAGCAGCCCCGGAGGGTCTGGAAACACCATATCTTTT

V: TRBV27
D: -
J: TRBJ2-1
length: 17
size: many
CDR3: CASSLWLSGNSYNEQFF
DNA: TGTGCCAGCAGTTTATGGCTGTCGGGAAACTCCTACAATGAGCAGTTCTTC

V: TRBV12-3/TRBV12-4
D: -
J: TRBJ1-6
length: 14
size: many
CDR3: CASSRTPNNSPLHF
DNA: TGTGCCAGCAGTCGGACACCCAATAATTCACCCCTCCACTTT

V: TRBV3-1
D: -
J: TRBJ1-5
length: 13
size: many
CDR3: CASSQAENQPQHF
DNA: TGTGCCAGCAGCCAAGCAGAGAATCAGCCCCAGCATTTT

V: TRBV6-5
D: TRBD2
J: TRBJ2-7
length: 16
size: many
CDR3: CASSRRLAGDMYEQYF
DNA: TGTGCCAGCAGCCGTCGTCTAGCGGGAGATATGTACGAGCAGTACTTC

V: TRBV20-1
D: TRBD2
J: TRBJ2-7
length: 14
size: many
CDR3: CSARRASGRGEQYF
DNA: TGCAGTGCTAGGAGGGCTAGCGGGAGAGGCGAGCAGTACTTC

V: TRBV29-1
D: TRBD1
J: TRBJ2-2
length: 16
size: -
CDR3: CSVEAPGQGNTGELFF
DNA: TGCAGCGTTGAAGCACCCGGACAGGGGAACACCGGGGAGCTGTTTTTT

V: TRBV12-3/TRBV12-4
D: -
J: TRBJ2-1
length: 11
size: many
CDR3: CASGSSYEQFF
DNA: TGTGCCAGCGGCAGCAGTTATGAGCAGTTCTTC

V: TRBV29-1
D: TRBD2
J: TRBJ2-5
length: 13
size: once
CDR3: CSGLAGGLGTQYF
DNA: TGCAGCGGTCTAGCGGGAGGGCTAGGGACCCAGTACTTC

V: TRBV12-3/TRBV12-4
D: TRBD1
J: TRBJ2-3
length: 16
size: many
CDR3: CASSTRTGSRTDTQYF
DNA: TGTGCCAGCAGTACCCGGACAGGGTCTCGCACAGATACGCAGTATTTT

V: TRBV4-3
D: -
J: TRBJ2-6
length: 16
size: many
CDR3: CASSQDLLSGANVLTF
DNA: TGCGCCAGCAGCCAAGATCTGCTCTCTGGGGCCAACGTCCTGACTTTC

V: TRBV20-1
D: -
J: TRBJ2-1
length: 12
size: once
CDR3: CSAPRGRRIQFF
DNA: TGCAGTGCTCCCCGGGGCAGGAGGATTCAGTTCTTC

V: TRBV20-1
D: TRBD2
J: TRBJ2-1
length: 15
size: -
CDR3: CSARDSGRAHNEQFF
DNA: TGCAGTGCTAGAGATAGCGGGAGGGCCCACAATGAGCAGTTCTTC

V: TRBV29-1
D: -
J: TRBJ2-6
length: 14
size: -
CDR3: CSAYTGAGANVLTF
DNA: TGCAGCGCCTACACCGGGGCTGGGGCCAACGTCCTGACTTTC

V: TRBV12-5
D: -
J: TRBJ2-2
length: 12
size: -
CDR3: CASGLVPGELFF
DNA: TGTGCTAGTGGTTTGGTGCCCGGGGAGCTGTTTTTT

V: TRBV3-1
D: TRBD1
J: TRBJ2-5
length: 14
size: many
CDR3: CASSPRTGQETQYF
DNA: TGTGCCAGCAGCCCCAGGACAGGGCAAGAGACCCAGTACTTC

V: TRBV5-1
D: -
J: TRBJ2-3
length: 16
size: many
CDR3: CASSLATGGSRDTQYF
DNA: TGCGCCAGCAGCTTGGCCACAGGAGGGTCACGAGATACGCAGTATTTT

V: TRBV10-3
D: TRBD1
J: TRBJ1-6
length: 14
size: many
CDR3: CAISDLGQGGPLHF
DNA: TGTGCCATCAGTGACCTAGGACAGGGTGGCCCCCTCCACTTT

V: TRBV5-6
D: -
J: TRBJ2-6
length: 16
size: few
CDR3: CASSYLNRDNSNVLTF
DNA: TGTGCCAGCAGCTACCTCAACAGGGATAATTCCAACGTCCTGACTTTC

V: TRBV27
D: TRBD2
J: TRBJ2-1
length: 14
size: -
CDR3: CASRAGGPPNEQFF
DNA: TGTGCCAGCAGGGCGGGAGGGCCTCCCAATGAGCAGTTCTTC

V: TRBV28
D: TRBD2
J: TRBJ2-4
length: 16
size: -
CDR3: CASSLGGRAAKNIQYF
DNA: TGTGCCAGCAGTTTGGGCGGGAGGGCCGCCAAAAACATTCAGTACTTC

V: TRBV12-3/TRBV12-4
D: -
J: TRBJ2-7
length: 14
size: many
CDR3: CASSANRGGYEQYF
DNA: TGTGCCAGCAGTGCAAACAGGGGGGGGTACGAGCAGTACTTC

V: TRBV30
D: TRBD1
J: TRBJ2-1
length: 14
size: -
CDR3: CAWTAGQGFNEQFF
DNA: TGTGCCTGGACCGCCGGACAGGGGTTCAATGAGCAGTTCTTC

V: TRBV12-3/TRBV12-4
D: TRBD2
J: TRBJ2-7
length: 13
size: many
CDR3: CASSLAGGYEQYF
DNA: TGTGCCAGCAGCTTAGCGGGAGGCTACGAGCAGTACTTC

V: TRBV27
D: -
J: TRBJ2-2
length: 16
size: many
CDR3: CATTPYRDRDTGELFF
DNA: TGTGCCACCACGCCCTACAGGGATCGGGACACCGGGGAGCTGTTTTTT

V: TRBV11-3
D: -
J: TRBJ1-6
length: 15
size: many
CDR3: CASSFSRGWNSPLHF
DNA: TGTGCCAGCAGCTTTTCAAGGGGTTGGAATTCACCCCTCCACTTT

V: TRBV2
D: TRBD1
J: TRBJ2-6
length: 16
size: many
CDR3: CASSGQGTAGANVLTF
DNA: TGTGCCAGCAGTGGACAGGGGACGGCTGGGGCCAACGTCCTGACTTTC

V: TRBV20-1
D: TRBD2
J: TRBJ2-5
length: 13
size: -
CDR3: CSACREGRETQYF
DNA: TGCAGTGCTTGTCGGGAGGGCCGTGAGACCCAGTACTTC

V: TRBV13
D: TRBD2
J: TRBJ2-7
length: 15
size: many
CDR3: CASSYRTSGRHEQYF
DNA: TGTGCCAGCAGCTACAGGACTAGCGGGAGACACGAGCAGTACTTC

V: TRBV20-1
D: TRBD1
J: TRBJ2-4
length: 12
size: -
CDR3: CSAYGQALIQYF
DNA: TGCAGTGCTTATGGACAGGCATTGATTCAGTACTTC

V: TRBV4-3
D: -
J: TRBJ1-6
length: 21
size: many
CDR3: CASSQAILGGRQSSYNSPLHF
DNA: TGCGCCAGCAGCCAAGCGATTCTGGGGGGCCGACAGAGCTCCTATAATTCACCCCTCCACTTT

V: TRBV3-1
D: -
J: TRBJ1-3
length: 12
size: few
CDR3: CASSRIGNTIYF
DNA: TGTGCCAGCAGCCGTATAGGAAACACCATATATTTT

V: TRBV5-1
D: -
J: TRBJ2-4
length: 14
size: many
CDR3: CASSFGETKNIQYF
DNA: TGCGCCAGCAGCTTCGGGGAAACCAAAAACATTCAGTACTTC